This is a list of T cell receptor beta chains from one sample in a study of shared clonotypes between healthy human individuals. Libraries were prepared by immunoSEQ multiplex PCR; TCRdb keeps only in-frame clonotypes and omits some of them. The sample records 450,000 to 600,000 clones, 70% to 80% being singletons. Material: PBMCs. Source of these receptors: a woman in her forties in good health. Some clones in this sample may be carry-over from other donors' samples. Each CDR3 is given with its conserved first and last residue. D genes are given only for firm matches. Clone size is stated in some rows and not others, as once, few, many or a class when expanded.

CASSRQRDTAYEQYF | TGTGCCAGCAGCCGGCAAAGGGACACGGCCTACGAGCAGTACTTC | - | - | TRBJ2-7 | TRBV7-6
CASSGPSIQQPQHF | TGTGCCAGCAGTGGACCCAGTATCCAACAGCCCCAGCATTTT | - | - | TRBJ1-5 | TRBV28
CASSSQFPLSGELFF | TGTGCCAGCAGTTCCCAATTTCCGCTCTCCGGGGAGCTGTTTTTT | - | - | TRBJ2-2 | TRBV27
CAWRRLLNQPQHF | TGTGCCTGGAGGCGGCTCCTTAATCAGCCCCAGCATTTT | - | once | TRBJ1-5 | TRBV30
CASSKQSTGSYNEQFF | TGTGCCAGCAGCAAACAATCGACTGGCTCCTACAATGAGCAGTTCTTC | - | - | TRBJ2-1 | TRBV7-3
CASSPIGTSGRGSGANVLTF | TGTGCCAGCTCACCCATCGGGACTAGCGGGAGAGGGTCTGGGGCCAACGTCCTGACTTTC | TRBD2 | - | TRBJ2-6 | TRBV18
CASSSEQVQETQYF | TGTGCCAGCTCAAGCGAACAGGTCCAAGAGACCCAGTACTTC | - | few | TRBJ2-5 | TRBV18
CACPDVGSGNTIYF | TGTGCCTGTCCTGACGTAGGCTCTGGAAACACCATATATTTT | - | - | TRBJ1-3 | TRBV30
CASRRDRDGNQPQHF | TGTGCCAGCAGACGTGACAGGGACGGCAATCAGCCCCAGCATTTT | TRBD1 | few | TRBJ1-5 | TRBV27
CASSFAYGYTF | TGTGCCAGCAGTTTTGCCTATGGCTACACCTTC | - | - | TRBJ1-2 | TRBV28
CASSLWREKLFF | TGTGCCAGCAGCTTATGGAGGGAAAAACTGTTTTTT | - | once | TRBJ1-4 | TRBV5-4
CASSLPGYGYTF | TGTGCCAGCAGCTTACCAGGCTATGGCTACACCTTC | - | - | TRBJ1-2 | TRBV7-2
CASSMGDGRYEQYF | TGTGCCAGTAGTATGGGGGACGGCCGCTACGAGCAGTACTTC | - | - | TRBJ2-7 | TRBV19
CASSAAPQGAADTQYF | TGCGCCAGCAGCGCGGCCCCGCAGGGGGCCGCAGATACGCAGTATTTT | TRBD1 | - | TRBJ2-3 | TRBV5-1
CASRGGLAGTGELFF | TGTGCCAGCAGGGGGGGACTAGCGGGAACCGGGGAGCTGTTTTTT | TRBD2 | - | TRBJ2-2 | TRBV6-5
CASTREPAYNEQFF | TGCGCCAGCACCCGTGAACCCGCTTACAATGAGCAGTTCTTC | - | - | TRBJ2-1 | TRBV5-1
CSVGQGARGTGELFF | TGCAGCGTGGGACAGGGGGCTCGAGGCACCGGGGAGCTGTTTTTT | TRBD1 | - | TRBJ2-2 | TRBV29-1
CASSATRHPGADNGNQPQHF | TGTGCCAGCAGCGCCACTCGACACCCAGGGGCGGATAACGGCAATCAGCCCCAGCATTTT | - | many | TRBJ1-5 | TRBV6-4
CASSITGGKQPQHF | TGTGCCAGTAGTATAACAGGGGGCAAGCAGCCCCAGCATTTT | TRBD1 | - | TRBJ1-5 | TRBV19
CASSLGRQGDDEQYF | TGCGCCAGCAGCTTGGGGCGACAGGGTGACGACGAGCAGTACTTC | TRBD1 | - | TRBJ2-7 | TRBV5-1
CASSLDPAQETQYF | TGTGCCAGCAGCTTAGATCCAGCCCAAGAGACCCAGTACTTC | - | - | TRBJ2-5 | TRBV11-2
CASSLSGLAKYEQYF | TGTGCCAGCAGTTTATCGGGACTAGCGAAATACGAGCAGTACTTC | TRBD2 | - | TRBJ2-7 | TRBV28
CASSQEGWAGGTDTQYF | TGCGCCAGCAGCCAAGAGGGATGGGCGGGAGGAACAGATACGCAGTATTTT | TRBD2 | - | TRBJ2-3 | TRBV4-3
CASSFLGARAYEQYF | TGTGCCAGCAGCTTCCTGGGGGCGAGGGCCTACGAGCAGTACTTC | - | - | TRBJ2-7 | TRBV11-2
CASMRGRVGTEAFF | TGTGCCAGCATGAGAGGAAGGGTTGGCACTGAAGCTTTCTTT | - | - | TRBJ1-1 | TRBV2
CASSSRNVRPGSPLHF | TGTGCCAGCAGCTCTCGAAACGTGCGGCCGGGTTCACCCCTCCACTTT | - | - | TRBJ1-6 | TRBV7-9
CASSVTIQGAGNTIYF | TGTGCCAGCAGCGTGACGATACAGGGGGCTGGAAACACCATATATTTT | TRBD1 | - | TRBJ1-3 | TRBV9
CASSRSGSIGELFF | TGTGCCAGCAGCCGTAGCGGGAGTATCGGGGAGCTGTTTTTT | TRBD2 | - | TRBJ2-2 | TRBV7-2
CASSMGTSSTDTQYF | TGTGCCAGTAGTATGGGTACCTCAAGCACAGATACGCAGTATTTT | - | - | TRBJ2-3 | TRBV19